This is a list of T cell receptor beta chains from one sample in a study. Using its own MiXCR run on the 5' RACE reads, TCRdb lists one record per CDR3 protein. The data contain about 59,000 distinct CDR3 sequences, less than 25% of them seen just once; the ten biggest clones take up roughly 3.2%. Material for sequencing was tumor-infiltrating Tregs sorted from the breast tumor. All receptors derive from a female donor with breast cancer. CDR3s include the opening cysteine and the closing phenylalanine or tryptophan. A D gene is named only where the DNA matches it firmly. A row's size may be missing; if present it is once, few, many or a size class.

d_call	v_call	clone_size	j_call	cdr3_aa	cdr3_nt
TRBD1	TRBV7-2	.	TRBJ2-3	CASSPRTGLDTQYF	TGTGCCAGCAGCCCCAGGACAGGGCTAGATACGCAGTATTTT
.	TRBV7-2	few	TRBJ2-1	CASSSLRTASSYNEQFF	TGTGCCAGCAGCTCACTTAGGACAGCGAGCTCCTACAATGAGCAGTTCTTC
TRBD1	TRBV2	.	TRBJ1-5	CASKITGGNQPQHF	TGTGCCAGCAAAATTACAGGGGGCAATCAGCCCCAGCATTTT
.	TRBV20-1	many	TRBJ2-3	CSARVGTTYDTQYF	TGCAGTGCTAGAGTCGGGACCACATACGATACGCAGTATTTT
.	TRBV5-1	.	TRBJ2-1	CASSLGQRDEQFF	TGCGCCAGCAGCTTGGGACAGAGGGATGAGCAGTTCTTC
TRBD1	TRBV5-1	many	TRBJ2-7	CASSARTGNYEQYF	TGCGCCAGCAGCGCAAGGACAGGTAATTACGAGCAGTACTTC
.	TRBV5-1	few	TRBJ2-3	CASSSEGDTQYF	TGCGCCAGCAGCTCGGAGGGGGATACGCAGTATTTT
TRBD2	TRBV7-8	few	TRBJ2-5	CASSLRTSGRARGQETQYF	TGTGCCAGCAGCTTGAGGACTAGCGGGAGGGCCAGGGGACAAGAGACCCAGTACTTC
.	TRBV6-1	.	TRBJ1-1	CASSEWTEAFF	TGTGCCAGCAGTGAATGGACTGAAGCTTTCTTT
.	TRBV27	.	TRBJ2-7	CASRLEGGALHEQYF	TGTGCCAGCAGACTGGAGGGGGGGGCCTTACACGAGCAGTACTTC
TRBD2	TRBV28	.	TRBJ2-2	CASRKRLAGRTGELFF	TGTGCCAGCAGGAAAAGACTAGCGGGACGCACCGGGGAGCTGTTTTTT
TRBD1	TRBV7-2	few	TRBJ1-1	CASSQWDRGLSNTEAFF	TGTGCCAGCAGCCAATGGGACAGGGGGCTTTCGAACACTGAAGCTTTCTTT
.	TRBV10-2	many	TRBJ2-3	CASVGITDTQYF	TGCGCCAGCGTAGGCATCACAGATACGCAGTATTTT
.	TRBV6-1	.	TRBJ1-1	CASIRRETIMGSEAFF	TGTGCCAGCATCCGCCGGGAAACCATAATGGGCTCTGAAGCTTTCTTT
TRBD2	TRBV5-1	.	TRBJ2-1	CASSPGTSGRAEYNEQFF	TGCGCCAGCAGCCCCGGGACTAGCGGGAGGGCAGAATACAATGAGCAGTTCTTC
.	TRBV5-1	.	TRBJ1-1	CASSLADGQMNTEAFF	TGCGCCAGCAGCTTGGCGGATGGGCAGATGAACACTGAAGCTTTCTTT
.	TRBV7-6	few	TRBJ2-1	CASSLVKDDEQFF	TGTGCCAGCAGCTTAGTTAAGGACGATGAGCAGTTCTTC
.	TRBV10-1	.	TRBJ2-1	CASSGGLAGNEQFF	TGCGCCAGCAGTGGGGGCCTAGCCGGCAATGAGCAGTTCTTC
TRBD1	TRBV5-1	many	TRBJ1-1	CASSLGGTGGTEAFF	TGCGCCAGCAGCTTAGGAGGGACAGGGGGCACTGAAGCTTTCTTT
.	TRBV6-5	few	TRBJ1-4	CASSYSGADEKLFF	TGTGCCAGCAGTTACTCGGGGGCAGATGAAAAACTGTTTTTT
.	TRBV6-5	few	TRBJ1-3	CASSSGSTGGNTIYF	TGTGCCAGCAGTTCAGGGTCTACGGGAGGAAACACCATATATTTT
.	TRBV24-1	many	TRBJ2-2	CATQGYRGTGELFF	TGTGCCACCCAAGGTTACCGGGGCACCGGGGAGCTGTTTTTT
TRBD1	TRBV6-6	many	TRBJ2-7	CASSYGLGQFYEQYF	TGTGCCAGCAGTTACGGCTTGGGACAGTTCTACGAGCAGTACTTC
.	TRBV6-1	few	TRBJ1-2	CASSEALLARGGYTF	TGTGCCAGCAGTGAAGCGCTTCTGGCCAGAGGTGGCTACACCTTC